The following is a T cell receptor beta chain sequence with its context. The antigen is not known. The sample is drawn from a study of CD8+ T cells in alopecia areata. Study outcomes and limitations: Normal skin contains resident alphabeta T cells, and these are also sequenced in scalp samples. Normal scalp had lower clonality than lesional scalp, with alopecia totalis/universalis lesions showing this most strongly.

Peripheral blood and lesional scalp punch biopsies were taken from alopecia areata patients. Sorted populations comprised CD4+ and CD8+ T cells obtained from PBMCs. The V gene lost 1 base and the J gene lost 4 bases, with 12 bases spanning the gap. Germline assignment: CDR1 SGHTA and CDR2 FQGNSA. CDR3 size: 15 residues. Extracted from the samples, RNA was reverse transcribed into cDNA to serve as the sequencing template. Profiled with immunoSEQ multiplex PCR; TCRdb holds only in-frame clones, not every one. The repertoire consists of some 150,000 clones, with roughly 64% occurring once and the leading ten covering about 6%.

The source of this sequence is a human donor with alopecia areata. The specimen was CD4+ T cells sorted from blood, collected at week 0. This sequence joins TRBV7-2 and TRBJ2-3, with D tentatively TRBD2 (5 bases). In DNA form, the CDR3 reads TGTGCCAGCAGCTTAGTTCGTGCGAGGGCAGATACGCAGTATTTT. Its protein product is CASSLVRARADTQYF.